Below, 26 T cell receptor beta chains from the same sample are listed, as sequenced in a study of technical replicates of blood from a few donors. The data were produced by immunoSEQ multiplex PCR, yet TCRdb's version contains in-frame clones alone and is incomplete. This table has roughly 68,000 clones, around nine tenths appearing once. Sequenced sample: T cells isolated from PBMCs. These receptors were collected from a human donor in good health.

The rearrangement uses TRBV10-1 and TRBJ2-2; the match to TRBD1 covers 10 bases. After removal of 6 bases from V and 6 bases from J, the junction contained 10 bases not matched to a gene. Germline loops: CDR1 WNHNN, CDR2 SYGVQD (reference sequence). CDR3 length: 16 residues. The CDR3 loop is CASSETGTGDPGELFF. The CDR3 region has the DNA TGCGCCAGCAGCGAAACAGGGACAGGGGACCCCGGGGAGCTGTTTTTT.

The chain joins TRBV5-4 to TRBJ2-7; TRBD1 aligns across 7 bases. V trimming: 0 bases; J trimming: 7 bases; junction bases outside the gene matches: 7. Per germline, CDR1 SGHNT and CDR2 YYREEE (reference sequence). The CDR3 runs 14 residues. This CDR3 is CASSLEAGGGEQYF. In nucleotides, the CDR3 is TGTGCCAGCAGCTTGGAGGCAGGGGGTGGAGAGCAGTACTTC.

This sequence joins TRBV4-3 and TRBJ2-7; D might be TRBD1 (6 bases). V dropped 2 bases and J dropped 4 bases, with 21 bases sitting between them. CDR3 length equals 17 residues. Germline CDR1 reads LGHNA; CDR2 reads YSLEER. The CDR3: CASSQQNTKGVWYEQYF. The CDR3 DNA follows: TGCGCCAGCAGCCAACAAAATACCAAGGGGGTATGGTACGAGCAGTACTTC.

The J gene is TRBJ1-3, the V gene TRBV2, with D tentatively TRBD1 (5 bases). The germline V and J ends were trimmed by 3 bases and 0 bases, with 12 bases remaining between them. This CDR3 has 16 amino acids. Germline V lookup: CDR1 SNHLY, CDR2 FYNNEI. In nucleotides, the CDR3 is TGTGCCAGCAGTGAGCAGGGTTCCAACTCTGGAAACACCATATATTTT. Protein sequence: CASSEQGSNSGNTIYF.

This chain's CDR3 is CASKFSGRGTDTQYF. DNA for the CDR3: TGCGCCAGCAAATTTAGCGGGAGAGGCACAGATACGCAGTATTTT. The chain has TRBV5-1 and TRBJ2-3, with TRBD2 matching 9 bases. From germline, CDR1 is SGHRS and CDR2 YFSETQ. The V gene end was trimmed by 6 bases and the J gene end by 1 base; junction bases not matched to a gene: 6. CDR3 length: 15 residues. The full variable domain, completed using reference TRBV5-1 and TRBJ2-3, is KAGVTQTPRYLIKTRGQQVTLSCSPISGHRSVSWYQQTPGQGLQFLFEYFSETQRNKGNFPGRFSGRQFSNSRSEMNVSTLELGDSALYLCASKFSGRGTDTQYFGPGTRLTVL.

In its sample, this clone was seen a few times. The genes are TRBV9 and TRBJ2-2; a weak D match, TRBD1 (6 bases). The V gene lost 2 bases and the J gene lost 0 bases, with 11 bases spanning the gap. Germline assignment: CDR1 SGDLS and CDR2 YYNGEE. The CDR3 sequence is 16 residues long. The chain's CDR3 is CASSVGHRSNTGELFF. Here the CDR3 DNA reads TGTGCCAGCAGCGTGGGACACAGGTCGAACACCGGGGAGCTGTTTTTT.

J is TRBJ2-1 and V is TRBV4-2; D remains ambiguous. The CDR3 has 16 amino acids. Trimming shortened V by 1 base and J by 0 bases, and 10 bases separated the two germline ends. The germline V gene encodes CDR1 LGHNA and CDR2 YNFKEQ. CDR3 bases: TGTGCCAGCAGCCAAGCCGAACGGAGCTCCTACAATGAGCAGTTCTTC. This gives the protein CASSQAERSSYNEQFF.

This clone appeared once. The chain recombines TRBV7-3 with TRBJ2-1, with 14 bases fitting TRBD2. This CDR3 region has 16 residues. The J segment lost 8 bases and the V segment lost 5 bases, leaving 8 bases of the junction unmatched. Germline CDR1 is SGHTA and CDR2 is FQGTGA. CDR3 DNA sequence: TGTGCCAGCAGCAGATCCGGGACTAGCGGGAGCTATGAGCAGTTCTTC. It translates to CASSRSGTSGSYEQFF.

This clone was detected a few times. The chain carries TRBV28 and TRBJ1-3, with 7 bases identical to TRBD1. This CDR3 spans 14 amino acids. V lost 6 bases and J lost 6; bases outside the gene matches: 8. Germline CDR1 reads MDHEN; CDR2 reads SYDVKM. The CDR3 region is CASRGRQGSNTIYF. The DNA of the CDR3 is TGTGCCAGCAGGGGAAGACAGGGCTCAAACACCATATATTTT.

The chain joins TRBV11-3 to TRBJ2-3; D is undetermined. This CDR3 spans 13 amino acids. The V gene lost 4 bases and the J gene lost 0 bases, with 5 bases spanning the gap. CDR1 is SGHNT, CDR2 YENEEA, per germline. CDR3 in DNA: TGTGCCAGCAGCTCCCCTAGCACAGATACGCAGTATTTT. It specifies CASSSPSTDTQYF.

This chain joins TRBV10-3 and TRBJ2-1; TRBD2 might be the D (6 bases). Germline CDR1 ENHRY, CDR2 SYGVKD. Trimming stripped 3 bases from V and 4 bases from J, with 13 bases between. The CDR3 has 15 amino acids. In nucleotides, the CDR3 is TGTGCCATCAGTGATCCCGGAGCGGGTTACAATGAGCAGTTCTTC. Residues: CAISDPGAGYNEQFF.

This chain links TRBV7-3 with TRBJ2-2, with a weak D call TRBD2 (5 bases). CDR3 length: 16 amino acids. With 1 base removed from V and 0 bases from J, the gap between germline ends came to 9 bases. The germline V gene encodes CDR1 SGHTA and CDR2 FQGTGA. The CDR3 nucleotides are TGTGCCAGCAGCTTAATGGCGGGCTCGAACACCGGGGAGCTGTTTTTT. Translated: CASSLMAGSNTGELFF.

The chain joins TRBV2 to TRBJ2-7, with 7 bases identical to TRBD2. Germline V gives CDR1 SNHLY, CDR2 FYNNEI. The ends lost 7 bases at V and 5 bases at J; junction bases unmatched: 11. The CDR3 has 14 residues. The CDR3 coding sequence is TGTGCCAGCAATAGGCCTAGCGGTCTCGACGAGCAGTACTTC. Translation: CASNRPSGLDEQYF.

The J gene is TRBJ2-3, the V gene TRBV5-1; 8 positions match TRBD1. The germline gives CDR1 SGHRS, CDR2 YFSETQ. The CDR3 has 16 residues. V was pared by 4 bases and J by 1 base, with 8 bases of the junction left unmatched. The CDR3 coding sequence is TGCGCCAGCAGCGCCGCAGGGGGCTGGCGCACAGATACGCAGTATTTT. It codes for CASSAAGGWRTDTQYF.

V is TRBV19 and J is TRBJ1-2; D might be TRBD1 (6 bases). Germline assignment: CDR1 LNHDA and CDR2 SQIVND (reference sequence). The V gene lost 6 bases and the J gene lost 6 bases, with 17 bases spanning the gap. There are 14 residues in the CDR3. CDR3 loop: CASSKVGTRDGYTF. The CDR3 nucleotides are TGTGCCAGTAGCAAGGTGGGGACAAGGGATGGCTACACCTTC.

The chain combines TRBV29-1 with TRBJ2-5; 10 positions match TRBD2. Trimming cost V 7 bases and J 5 bases; bases outside gene matches: 10. CDR3 size: 14 residues. CDR1 and CDR2 from the germline V gene are SQVTM and ANQGSEA. As DNA, the CDR3 is TGCAGCGCCGGGGGACTAGCGAGGGGGGAGACCCAGTACTTC. Protein product: CSAGGLARGETQYF.

This chain uses TRBV9 with TRBJ2-5; TRBD2 matches at 13 bases. The CDR3 is made up of 17 amino acids. The germline V gene encodes CDR1 SGDLS and CDR2 YYNGEE. V gave up 5 bases and J gave up 5 bases; unmatched junction bases: 12. The CDR3 spells CASRNKYGTSGEETQYF. CDR3 nucleotides: TGTGCCAGCAGGAATAAATACGGGACTAGCGGGGAGGAGACCCAGTACTTC. Full variable domain (rest looked up from reference TRBV9 and TRBJ2-5): DSGVTQTPKHLITATGQRVTLRCSPRSGDLSVYWYQQSLDQGLQFLIQYYNGEERAKGNILERFSAQQFPDLHSELNLSSLELGDSALYFCASRNKYGTSGEETQYFGPGTRLLVL.

The chain couples TRBV29-1 to TRBJ2-7, with 12 nucleotides matching TRBD2. The CDR3 consists of 14 residues. Germline-derived CDR1 and CDR2 are SQVTM and ANQGSEA. With V trimmed by 7 bases and J by 4 bases, 8 bases remained unmatched. The CDR3 reads CSAAGLAGTYEQYF. The CDR3 nucleotides read TGCAGCGCTGCCGGACTAGCGGGGACTTACGAGCAGTACTTC.

V usage is TRBV4-2 and J usage is TRBJ2-1; TRBD2 matches 11 bases. Germline CDR1 reads LGHNA; CDR2 reads YNFKEQ. The V segment lost 3 bases and the J segment 7 bases; nucleotides outside the gene matches: 8. CDR3 length equals 16 residues. CDR3 sequence (DNA): TGTGCCAGCAGCCAGAAACTAGCGGGAGAGGGGAATGAGCAGTTCTTC. It codes for CASSQKLAGEGNEQFF.

V and J are TRBV10-3 and TRBJ1-2, with TRBD1 as a possible D gene (6 bases). The V and J ends lost 5 bases and 8 bases respectively, with 15 bases between them. This CDR3 is built from 13 residues. Germline CDR1 reads ENHRY; CDR2 reads SYGVKD. CDR3 bases: TGTGCCATCAGTAAGAACAGGGAAGAAGGCTACACCTTC. It translates to CAISKNREEGYTF.

The chain combines TRBV2 with TRBJ1-5; no firm D call. CDR1 and CDR2 (germline): SNHLY, FYNNEI. This CDR3 has 15 amino acids. The V gene lost 6 bases and the J gene lost 0 bases, with 12 bases spanning the gap. For the CDR3, the DNA is TGTGCCAGCAGCGGTCTACTTTATAGCAATCAGCCCCAGCATTTT. Translation gives CASSGLLYSNQPQHF.

This chain uses TRBV11-3 with TRBJ2-1; D is uncertain. This CDR3 is built from 16 residues. V lost 3 bases and J 1 base, leaving 13 bases between the germline ends. Germline-derived CDR1 and CDR2 are SGHNT and YENEEA. CDR3 sequence (DNA): TGTGCCAGCAGCTTCTCTGTTATAATGTCCTACAATGAGCAGTTCTTC. Protein product: CASSFSVIMSYNEQFF.

The chain couples TRBV6-5 to TRBJ1-2; D is uncertain. V gave up 5 bases and J gave up 2 bases, with 12 bases separating them. CDR1 MNHEY and CDR2 SVGAGI come from the germline V gene. The CDR3 is 14 amino acids. The CDR3 sequence is CASSPLATNYGYTF. The CDR3 DNA sequence: TGTGCCAGCAGTCCGCTAGCTACCAACTATGGCTACACCTTC.

The genes are TRBV5-1 and TRBJ2-3, with 7 bases aligning to TRBD2. The CDR3 spans 13 residues. The germline gives CDR1 SGHRS, CDR2 YFSETQ. With V trimmed by 7 bases and J by 0 bases, 2 bases remained unmatched. The CDR3 spells CASGGDSTDTQYF. The CDR3 nucleotides read TGCGCCAGCGGGGGGGATAGCACAGATACGCAGTATTTT. Drawing the rest from reference TRBV5-1 and TRBJ2-3, the complete variable domain is KAGVTQTPRYLIKTRGQQVTLSCSPISGHRSVSWYQQTPGQGLQFLFEYFSETQRNKGNFPGRFSGRQFSNSRSEMNVSTLELGDSALYLCASGGDSTDTQYFGPGTRLTVL.

The V gene is TRBV19, the J gene TRBJ2-7, with 10 bases aligning to TRBD1. The CDR3 sequence is 14 residues long. V was pared by 4 bases and J by 4 bases, with 4 bases of the junction left unmatched. In germline, CDR1 is LNHDA, CDR2 SQIVND (reference sequence). This chain's CDR3 is CASSRTGGTYEQYF. CDR3 DNA: TGTGCCAGTAGTAGGACAGGGGGGACTTACGAGCAGTACTTC.

This sequence joins TRBV7-9 and TRBJ2-7; tentatively, D is TRBD2 (6 bases). This CDR3 is built from 14 residues. V was clipped by 7 bases and J by 4 bases, with 17 bases between them. Germline CDR1 reads SEHNR; CDR2 reads FQNEAQ (reference sequence). Here the CDR3 DNA reads TGTGCCAGCAACTCCCAATATGGAGGGTACGAGCAGTACTTC. Translation gives CASNSQYGGYEQYF.